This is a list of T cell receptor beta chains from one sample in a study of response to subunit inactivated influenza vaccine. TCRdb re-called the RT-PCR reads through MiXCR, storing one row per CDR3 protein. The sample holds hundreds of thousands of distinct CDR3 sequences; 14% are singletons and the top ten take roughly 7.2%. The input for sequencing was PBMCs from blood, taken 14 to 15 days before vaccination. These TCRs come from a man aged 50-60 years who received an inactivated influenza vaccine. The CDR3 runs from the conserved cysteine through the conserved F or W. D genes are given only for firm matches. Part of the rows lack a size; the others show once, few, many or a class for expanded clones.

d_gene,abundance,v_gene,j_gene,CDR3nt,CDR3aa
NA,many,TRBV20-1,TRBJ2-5,TGCAGTACCTACAGGGGGGGAGAGACCCAGTACTTC,CSTYRGGETQYF
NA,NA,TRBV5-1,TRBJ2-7,TGCGCCAGCAGCCCCCACGTCGGACACTACGAGCAATACTTC,CASSPHVGHYEQYF
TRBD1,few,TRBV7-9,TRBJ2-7,TGTGCCAGCAGCCCAGAAACAGGGGGGCTCTACGAGCAGTACTTC,CASSPETGGLYEQYF
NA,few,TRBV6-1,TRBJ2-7,TGTGCCAGCAGAGCGGGACAGACCTACGAGCAGTACTTC,CASRAGQTYEQYF
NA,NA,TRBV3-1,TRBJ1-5,TGTGCCAGCAGCCAAGGTCAGCGCAATCAGCCCCAGCATTTT,CASSQGQRNQPQHF
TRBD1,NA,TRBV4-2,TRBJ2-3,TGTGCCAGCAGCCGTGGATCGGACAGGGGTTTCGGAGATACGCAGTATTTT,CASSRGSDRGFGDTQYF
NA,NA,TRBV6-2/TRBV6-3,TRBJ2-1,TGTGCCAGCAGTTTGGGGGCGCATCCGGCGCAGTTCTTC,CASSLGAHPAQFF
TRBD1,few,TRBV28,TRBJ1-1,TGTGCCAGCAGTGTAAGGACAGGGGGTAAGAACACTGAAGCTTTCTTT,CASSVRTGGKNTEAFF
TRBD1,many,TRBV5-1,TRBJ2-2,TGCGCCAGCGATCAGGGGGCGAACACCGGGGAGCTGTTTTTT,CASDQGANTGELFF
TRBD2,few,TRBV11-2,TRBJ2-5,TGTGCCAGCAGCGATTGGGAGCGGGGGGAAGAGACCCAGTACTTC,CASSDWERGEETQYF
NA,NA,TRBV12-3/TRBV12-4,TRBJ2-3,TGTGCCAGCAGGGGCCCAGATACGCAGTATTTT,CASRGPDTQYF
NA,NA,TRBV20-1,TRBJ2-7,TGCAGTGCTAGTAAGAGGAGCTCCTACGAGCAGTACTTC,CSASKRSSYEQYF
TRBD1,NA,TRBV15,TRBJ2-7,TGTGCCACCAGAAGGGGACAGGGCTACTACGAGCAGTACTTC,CATRRGQGYYEQYF
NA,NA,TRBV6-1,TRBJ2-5,TGTGCCAGCAGTGTTGACTTACAAGAGACCCAGTACTTC,CASSVDLQETQYF
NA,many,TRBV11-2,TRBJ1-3,TGTGCCAGCAGCTCATTGGGACACGGCGTGAACACCATATATTTT,CASSSLGHGVNTIYF
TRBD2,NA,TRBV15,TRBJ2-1,TGTGCCACCAGCAGTACTAGCGGTGCTGAGCAGTTCTTC,CATSSTSGAEQFF